These 22 T cell receptor beta chains were all obtained from the same sample, sequenced in a study of early T cells in non-severe SARS-CoV-2 infection. MiXCR, run by TCRdb on the 5' RACE reads, gives a single entry per CDR3 protein. Seen here are roughly 24,000 distinct CDR3 sequences, around 4.8% observed once, and the top ten hold about 7.8%. The material sequenced was whole blood. These receptors were taken from an adult who was a healthcare worker with PCR-confirmed SARS-CoV-2 infection or an uninfected control (not recorded which).

This rearrangement joins TRBV29-1 to TRBJ2-5; 8 bases fit TRBD1. CDR1 SQVTM and CDR2 ANQGSEA come from the germline V gene. This CDR3 has 12 residues. The V and J ends lost 8 bases and 3 bases, in that order; junction bases with no gene match: 5. CDR3 loop: CSTRGRKETQYF. The CDR3 nucleotides read TGCAGCACCAGGGGGCGCAAAGAGACCCAGTACTTC.

There are many counts of this clonotype. The rearrangement uses TRBV12-3 or TRBV12-4 and TRBJ2-3, with TRBD1 matching over 9 bases. J was trimmed by 2 bases and V by 6 bases; bases with no gene match: 12. The CDR3 covers 17 residues. The CDR3: CASSTLGQGGTTDTQYF. The CDR3 DNA follows: TGTGCCAGCAGCACTTTGGGACAGGGTGGGACCACAGATACGCAGTATTTT.

This chain joins TRBV20-1 and TRBJ2-3; 12 bases fit TRBD2. J was trimmed by 9 bases and V by 6 bases; bases with no gene match: 13. The CDR3 sequence is 15 residues long. CDR1 is DFQATT and CDR2 is SNEGSKA in the germline V gene (reference sequence). As DNA, the CDR3 is TGCAGTGCACTAAACGTCGGACTAGCGGGGCCGACGCAGTATTTT. This translates into CSALNVGLAGPTQYF.

This clonotype came up a few times. CDR3 loop: CASSPTTHTEAFF. The CDR3 DNA follows: TGTGCCAGCTCACCAACGACACACACTGAAGCTTTCTTT. The chain recombines TRBV18 with TRBJ1-1; unclear D gene. CDR1 KGHSH and CDR2 LQKENI come from the germline V gene. The V and J ends lost 2 bases and 3 bases respectively, with 7 bases between them. The CDR3 has 13 residues.

This clonotype ranks as medium-sized. The rearrangement joins TRBV5-5 to TRBJ2-2; tentatively, D is TRBD2 (6 bases). V was pared by 0 bases and J by 4 bases, with 10 bases between. The CDR3 loop spans 15 amino acids. Germline CDR1 is SGHKS and CDR2 is YYEKEE (reference sequence). CDR3 protein: CASSLVGLITGELFF. The CDR3 region has the DNA TGTGCCAGCAGCTTGGTGGGACTGATCACCGGGGAGCTGTTTTTT.

In its sample, this clonotype was seen a few times. This chain uses TRBV7-3 with TRBJ1-1, with 7 bases identical to TRBD1. CDR1 and CDR2 (germline): SGHTA, FQGTGA. Trimming cost V 2 bases and J 2 bases; bases outside gene matches: 2. The CDR3 has 14 amino acids. The DNA for the CDR3 is TGTGCCAGCAGCTTACAGGGGGATAACACTGAAGCTTTCTTT. Amino acids: CASSLQGDNTEAFF.

This clonotype was counted between two and nine times. This chain joins TRBV7-6 and TRBJ2-3, with TRBD1 as a possible D gene (6 bases). Per the germline V gene, CDR1 is SGHVS and CDR2 is FNYEAQ. Trimming took off 2 bases at V and 3 bases at J, with 9 bases between the two ends. This CDR3 has 14 residues. CDR3 sequence: CASSLIGGTDTQYF. DNA for the CDR3: TGTGCCAGCAGCTTAATAGGGGGAACAGATACGCAGTATTTT.

This clonotype appeared many times. This rearrangement joins TRBV7-9 to TRBJ1-4; D gene ambiguous. This CDR3 is built from 15 residues. CDR1 is SEHNR and CDR2 is FQNEAQ in the germline V gene (reference sequence). Trimming took off 6 bases at V and 0 bases at J, with 11 bases between the two ends. CDR3 nucleotide sequence: TGTGCCAGCAGGGCCCTGAGGGCAACTAATGAAAAACTGTTTTTT. It yields the protein CASRALRATNEKLFF.

This clonotype was observed many times. The CDR3 reads CSVGGSLHFTNEKLFF. In nucleotides, the CDR3 is TGCAGCGTTGGAGGGAGTCTGCATTTTACTAATGAAAAACTGTTTTTT. The V and J genes are TRBV29-1 and TRBJ1-4; D remains ambiguous. CDR1 and CDR2 (germline): SQVTM, ANQGSEA. The CDR3 is 16 amino acids. Trimming removed 4 bases at V and 2 bases at J, with 17 bases between.

This clonotype was counted many times. V is TRBV7-3 and J is TRBJ2-1; no clear D. CDR3 length: 14 residues. CDR1 is SGHTA, CDR2 FQGTGA, per germline. V lost 5 bases, J lost 8 bases, and 16 bases lay in between. CDR3 sequence: CASSPPARVDEQFF. The CDR3 DNA follows: TGTGCCAGCAGCCCCCCCGCTAGAGTGGATGAGCAGTTCTTC. The entire variable domain, with the rest obtained from reference TRBV7-3 and TRBJ2-1, is as follows: GAGVSQTPSNKVTEKGKYVELRCDPISGHTALYWYRQSLGQGPEFLIYFQGTGAADDSGLPNDRFFAVRPEGSVSTLKIQRTERGDSAVYLCASSPPARVDEQFFGPGTRLTVL.

This clonotype has just a few counts. The chain recombines TRBV2 with TRBJ1-2; tentative D call: TRBD1 (5 bases). Germline V gives CDR1 SNHLY, CDR2 FYNNEI. The length of the CDR3 is 12 residues. V gave up 10 bases and J gave up 8 bases, with 17 bases separating them. CDR3 nucleotides: TGTGCCAATAAACCGCAGGGTTTCGGCTACACCTTC. It encodes CANKPQGFGYTF.

This clonotype was detected ten times or more. This chain links TRBV20-1 with TRBJ2-5; 10 bases fit TRBD2. Germline CDR1 is DFQATT and CDR2 is SNEGSKA (reference sequence). This CDR3 spans 13 amino acids. In DNA form, the CDR3 reads TGCAGAGTAGCGGGGGGCCCACAAGAGACCCAGTACTTC. Amino acids: CRVAGGPQETQYF.

This clonotype was seen at least ten times. The J gene is TRBJ2-7, the V gene TRBV9; tentatively, D is TRBD2 (6 bases). Germline values: CDR1 SGDLS, CDR2 YYNGEE. Trimming removed 0 bases at V and 4 bases at J, with 11 bases between. CDR3 size: 14 residues. As DNA, the CDR3 is TGTGCCAGCAGCGTAGGTCGGGAGAGGTACGAGCAGTACTTC. Amino acids: CASSVGRERYEQYF.

This clonotype came up many times. The chain couples TRBV7-9 to TRBJ2-7, with 9 bases matching TRBD1. The CDR3 extends over 15 amino acids. V gave up 5 bases and J gave up 7 bases; unmatched junction bases: 12. Germline-derived CDR1 and CDR2 are SEHNR and FQNEAQ (reference sequence). CDR3: CASSARVGQGREQYF. The CDR3 DNA is TGTGCCAGCAGCGCGCGGGTCGGACAGGGGCGAGAGCAGTACTTC.

This clonotype has just a few counts. This sequence joins TRBV12-3 or TRBV12-4 and TRBJ2-2; unclear D gene. V was clipped by 4 bases and J by 1 base, with 10 bases between them. The CDR3 runs to 15 residues. This CDR3 is CASSSNTLNTGELFF. Written as DNA, the CDR3 is TGTGCCAGCAGTTCCAACACCCTGAACACCGGGGAGCTGTTTTTT.

The chain joins TRBV28 to TRBJ1-5; no reliable D call. Per germline, CDR1 MDHEN and CDR2 SYDVKM. The CDR3 contains 11 residues. The ends were cut back, 2 bases at V and 6 bases at J, with 2 bases in the middle. CDR3 nucleotides: TGTGCCAGCAGTTTAGTTCAGCCCCAGCATTTT. Protein product: CASSLVQPQHF.

This clonotype was seen repeatedly, ten times or more. V and J are TRBV6-6 and TRBJ1-1; perhaps TRBD1 as D (6 bases). V dropped 6 bases and J dropped 1 base, with 12 bases sitting between them. Germline V gene lookup returns CDR1 MNHNY and CDR2 SVGAGI (reference sequence). CDR3 length equals 14 residues. CDR3 in amino acids: CASSRTGTNTEAFF. In nucleotides, the CDR3 is TGTGCCAGCAGCCGAACAGGGACGAACACTGAAGCTTTCTTT.

The table lists this clonotype with many counts. The J gene is TRBJ2-2, the V gene TRBV5-5, with D perhaps given as TRBD1 or TRBD2 (6 bases each). CDR1 is SGHKS and CDR2 is YYEKEE in the germline V gene (reference sequence). Trimming took 0 bases from V and 5 from J, leaving 14 bases between them. This CDR3 has 16 residues. The CDR3 loop reads CASSLAWGARTGELFF. The CDR3 nucleotides are TGTGCCAGCAGCTTGGCCTGGGGGGCGCGGACCGGGGAGCTGTTTTTT.

This clonotype showed up many times. The CDR3 reads CASSQAAGVPQHF. The CDR3 DNA sequence: TGCGCCAGCAGTCAGGCGGCCGGTGTGCCCCAGCATTTT. This chain connects TRBV23-1 to TRBJ1-5; no clear D gene. TRBV23-1 is an ORF; its function is uncertain. The CDR3 loop spans 13 amino acids. Deletions cut 3 bases from V and 9 bases from J, with 12 bases between.

This clonotype was seen only a few times. V usage is TRBV9 and J usage is TRBJ2-1; D remains ambiguous. Germline assignment: CDR1 SGDLS and CDR2 YYNGEE. The CDR3 length is 12 residues. V lost 0 bases and J lost 14, with 12 bases in between. The CDR3 reads CASSVGVAPEFF. The CDR3 DNA sequence: TGTGCCAGCAGCGTAGGAGTCGCGCCGGAGTTCTTC.

Ten or more counts support this clonotype. The rearrangement links TRBV12-3 or TRBV12-4 to TRBJ1-1; D is ambiguous. This CDR3 has 12 amino acids. Trimming stripped 4 bases from V and 5 bases from J, with 8 bases between. The CDR3 reads CASSSGPTEAFF. The CDR3, as DNA: TGTGCCAGCAGTTCGGGTCCGACTGAAGCTTTCTTT.

The gene calls are TRBV6-5 and TRBJ2-7; D is unresolved. Germline V CDR1 and CDR2: MNHEY, SVGAGI. The CDR3 spans 14 residues. Trimming left V 7 bases short and J 5 bases short, with 18 bases between. The CDR3 coding sequence is TGTGCCAGCACCATGGATGGGTTCAGCCACGAGCAGTACTTC. It translates to CASTMDGFSHEQYF.